This T cell receptor (beta chain) was retrieved from a study of blood T cell repertoires in COVID-19. Study-wide background: PBMCs, B-cell-depleted T cells, or T cells were the source of the cDNA or gDNA that made up the material.

In the original workflow: Reference gene primer amplification gave nucleated cell count estimates. Here immunoSEQ multiplex PCR was the method, and the copy in TCRdb shows in-frame clones only, minus some. That table furnishes V, J and clone size, whereas the DNA furnished D and trimming. The data contain about 180,000 clones, 70% to 85% of them singletons. The CDR3 contains 14 residues. Germline loops: CDR1 LGHDT, CDR2 YNNKEL (reference sequence). V was pared by 4 bases and J by 2 bases, with 3 bases of the junction left unmatched. Sequenced input: peripheral blood. The chain joins TRBV3-1 (or the pseudogene TRBV3-2) to TRBJ2-3; 7 nucleotides align to TRBD2. The sequence derives from a woman of 80 years or more with acute or convalescent COVID-19. CDR3 amino acids: CASSLSGVTDTQYF. CDR3 DNA: TGTGCCAGCAGCCTGAGCGGGGTCACAGATACGCAGTATTTT.